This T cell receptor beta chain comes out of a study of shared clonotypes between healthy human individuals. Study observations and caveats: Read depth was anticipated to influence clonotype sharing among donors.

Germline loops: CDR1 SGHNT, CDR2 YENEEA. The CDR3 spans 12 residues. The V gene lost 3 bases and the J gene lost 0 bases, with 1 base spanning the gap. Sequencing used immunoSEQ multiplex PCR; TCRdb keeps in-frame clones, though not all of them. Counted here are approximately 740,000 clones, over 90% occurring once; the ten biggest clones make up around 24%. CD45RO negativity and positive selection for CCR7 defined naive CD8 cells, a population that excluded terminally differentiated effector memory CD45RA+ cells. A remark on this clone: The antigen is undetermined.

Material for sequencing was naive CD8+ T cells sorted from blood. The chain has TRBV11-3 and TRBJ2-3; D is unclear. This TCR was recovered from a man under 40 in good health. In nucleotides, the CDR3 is TGTGCCAGCAGCTTTAGCACAGATACGCAGTATTTT. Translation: CASSFSTDTQYF.